The present T cell receptor (beta chain) was sequenced within a study of blood T cells in healthy people across ages. Study-level findings and limits: Higher naive T cell percentage went strongly together with higher TCR beta diversity.

It was with a sample-barcoded 5' primer and a J-beta primer mix that a second PCR of roughly 6 to 11 cycles was run. Each cDNA molecule, via a template-switch adaptor with 12 random nucleotides, was tagged. CDR3-containing paired-end reads numbering at least 2.5 million came from each sample. TCRdb reprocessed the 5' RACE reads via MiXCR and lists one record per CDR3 protein. The top ten hold approximately 7% of the sample, which has about 1.4 million distinct CDR3 sequences, approximately 59% seen once. Extraction yielded at least 5.5 micrograms of total RNA per sample. Trimming took 0 bases from V and 9 from J, leaving 9 bases between them. Germline CDR1 and CDR2: LGHNA and YSLEER. The CDR3 spans 13 residues. On this clonotype: Its antigen is not known.

Sequencing was performed on blood. The genes are TRBV4-3 and TRBJ2-1; no clear D gene. The TCR was taken from a man aged 18 to 29 in good health. The DNA of the CDR3 is TGCGCCAGCAGCCAAGAAAGGCTAGGTGAGCAGTTCTTC. Its translation is CASSQERLGEQFF.